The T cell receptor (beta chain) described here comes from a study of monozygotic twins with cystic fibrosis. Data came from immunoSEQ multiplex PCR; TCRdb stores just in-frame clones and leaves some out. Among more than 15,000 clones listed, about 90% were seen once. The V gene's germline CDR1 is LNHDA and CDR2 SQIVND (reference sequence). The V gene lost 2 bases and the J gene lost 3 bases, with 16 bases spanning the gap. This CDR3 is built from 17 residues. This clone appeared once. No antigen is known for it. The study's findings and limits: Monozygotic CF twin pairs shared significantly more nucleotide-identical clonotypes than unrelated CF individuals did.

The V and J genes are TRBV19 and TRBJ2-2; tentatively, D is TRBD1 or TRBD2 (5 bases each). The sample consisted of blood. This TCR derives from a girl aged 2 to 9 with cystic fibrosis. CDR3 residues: CASSIPGTVQYTGELFF. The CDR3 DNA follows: TGTGCCAGTAGTATACCCGGGACCGTTCAATACACCGGGGAGCTGTTTTTT.